These 29 T cell receptor beta chains share one sample of origin, sequenced in a study of shared clonotypes between healthy human individuals. Clones were read by immunoSEQ multiplex PCR, and TCRdb kept only the in-frame ones, dropping some. The table shows about 1 million clones, with approximately 68% occurring only once. Sequences were obtained from memory CD4+ T cells sorted from blood. Specified subset: CD45RA-negative fraction. Every receptor here comes from a man between 18 and 29 years old in good health.

A remark on this clone: It is likely a read error, because the conserved phenylalanine at the end of the CDR3 is missing. The DNA is omitted, as the CDR3 cannot be located on it reliably, and the CDR3 follows TCRdb's listing. The chain employs TRBV7-9 and TRBJ1-2. The germline V gene encodes CDR1 SEHNR and CDR2 FQNEAQ (reference sequence). The CDR3 region is 10 residues in length, termini included. The CDR3: CATKTVGLRV.

Worth noting for this clone: This CDR3 is also generated by other DNA sequences in the sample. V gene TRBV5-4 combines with J gene TRBJ1-2, with TRBD1 matching 9 bases. V lost 2 bases to trimming and J lost 6 bases; unmatched junction nucleotides: 14. The germline V gene encodes CDR1 SGHNT and CDR2 YYREEE (reference sequence). The CDR3 runs 17 residues. Here the CDR3 DNA reads TGTGCCAGCAGCTTAATCCGGACAGGGGTCTCGCTCCATGGCTACACCTTC. This gives the protein CASSLIRTGVSLHGYTF. Drawing the rest from reference TRBV5-4 and TRBJ1-2, the complete variable domain is ETGVTQSPTHLIKTRGQQVTLRCSSQSGHNTVSWYQQALGQGPQFIFQYYREEENGRGNFPPRFSGLQFPNYSSELNVNALELDDSALYLCASSLIRTGVSLHGYTFGSGTRLTVV.

This clone has more than one count but fewer than ten. This sequence joins TRBV5-1 and TRBJ1-1; a weak D match, TRBD1 (5 bases). The CDR3 spans 14 residues. Trimming stripped 3 bases from V and 1 base from J, with 10 bases between. The germline V gene encodes CDR1 SGHRS and CDR2 YFSETQ. CDR3 DNA sequence: TGCGCCAGCAGCTGGGACGGAACGAACACTGAAGCTTTCTTT. It encodes CASSWDGTNTEAFF.

A few counts support this clone. This rearrangement joins TRBV29-1 to TRBJ1-2, with D unclear. V was shortened by 2 bases and J by 5 bases, with 9 bases between the two germline ends. The CDR3 runs to 12 residues. CDR1 and CDR2 (germline): SQVTM, ANQGSEA. The CDR3 DNA is TGCAGCGTTGAATTTGGCAAATATGGCTACACCTTC. This codes for CSVEFGKYGYTF.

This clone was counted once. This chain connects TRBV19 to TRBJ2-1, with 8 bases identical to TRBD2. Per germline, CDR1 LNHDA and CDR2 SQIVND (reference sequence). This CDR3 comprises 14 residues. Trimming at V came to 6 bases and at J to 5 bases, leaving 6 bases not matched to a gene. The DNA of the CDR3 is TGTGCCAGTAGAGGCGGGAGGTTGGACAATGAGCAGTTCTTC. Amino acids: CASRGGRLDNEQFF.

This chain joins TRBV6-6 and TRBJ1-2; tentative D call: TRBD1 (5 bases). Germline V CDR1 and CDR2: MNHNY, SVGAGI (reference sequence). V dropped 10 bases and J dropped 5 bases, with 20 bases sitting between them. The CDR3 consists of 14 residues. The CDR3 DNA sequence: TGTGCCACCGGGGGGATTCAGGGACCTTATGGCTACACCTTC. This encodes CATGGIQGPYGYTF.

The chain has TRBV21-1 and TRBJ1-2. TRBV21-1 is designated a pseudogene. The CDR3 extends over 14 amino acids. CDR3 DNA sequence: TGTGCCAGCAGCGAAGAAATGGACTCTCGGGGCTACACCTTC. Translation gives CASSEEMDSRGYTF.

The J gene is TRBJ2-1, the V gene TRBV6-1; D call uncertain. CDR1 MNHNS and CDR2 SASEGT come from the germline V gene. Trimming removed 2 bases from V and 2 bases from J, with 10 bases in between. CDR3 length: 15 residues. The chain's CDR3 is CASSEFRGAYNEQFF. The CDR3 DNA sequence: TGTGCCAGCAGTGAATTCCGAGGTGCCTACAATGAGCAGTTCTTC.

The sample holds a few counts of this clone. The J gene is TRBJ2-5, the V gene TRBV2; a weak D match, TRBD1 (6 bases). CDR3 length: 14 amino acids. Per germline, CDR1 SNHLY and CDR2 FYNNEI. Trimming stripped 6 bases from V and 0 bases from J, with 11 bases between. The CDR3 reads CASSKDRNQETQYF. Written as DNA, the CDR3 is TGTGCCAGCAGCAAAGACAGGAACCAAGAGACCCAGTACTTC.

The chain recombines TRBV6-1 with TRBJ1-1; D is uncertain. Trimming stripped 4 bases from V and 8 bases from J, with 14 bases between. CDR3 length: 13 residues. Germline V gives CDR1 MNHNS, CDR2 SASEGT. The CDR3 DNA follows: TGTGCCAGCAGTGTTCAAAGTTCTATCGAAGCTTTCTTT. Translation: CASSVQSSIEAFF.

The chain employs TRBV18 and TRBJ2-7, with 8 bases that match TRBD2. J lost 4 bases, V lost 2 bases, and 7 bases had no gene match. The CDR3 runs to 15 residues. Germline lookup yields CDR1 KGHSH and CDR2 LQKENI. CDR3 in amino acids: CASSPGSGGSYEQYF. The CDR3 DNA is TGTGCCAGCTCACCAGGCAGCGGGGGATCTTACGAGCAGTACTTC.

This clone was counted only a few times. The CDR3 is CASSGGTFGNTIYF. CDR3 in DNA: TGTGCCAGCAGCGGAGGGACATTTGGAAACACCATATATTTT. The chain has TRBV9 and TRBJ1-3; perhaps TRBD1 as D (6 bases). This CDR3 has 14 amino acids. The V and J ends lost 3 bases and 3 bases respectively, with 10 bases between them. CDR1 is SGDLS and CDR2 is YYNGEE in the germline V gene.

This clone was observed a single time. Different DNA sequences within this sample yield the same CDR3. The V and J genes are TRBV15 and TRBJ2-7; D uncertain. CDR1 is LNHNV, CDR2 YYDKDF, per germline (reference sequence). Trimming stripped 0 bases from V and 5 bases from J, with 8 bases between. The CDR3 runs 13 residues. CDR3: CATSRDPGDEQYF. The CDR3 nucleotides are TGTGCCACCAGCAGAGATCCTGGGGACGAGCAGTACTTC. The complete variable domain, with remaining parts taken from reference TRBV15 and TRBJ2-7, reads DAMVIQNPRYQVTQFGKPVTLSCSQTLNHNVMYWYQQKSSQAPKLLFHYYDKDFNNEADTPDNFQSRRPNTSFCFLDIRSPGLGDTAMYLCATSRDPGDEQYFGPGTRLTVT.

This chain connects TRBV7-2 to TRBJ2-5; TRBD1 agrees at 7 bases. Germline values: CDR1 SGHTA, CDR2 FQGNSA. V shed 2 bases, J shed 3 bases, and the junction held 6 bases outside the gene matches. The CDR3 length is 15 residues. The CDR3 region is CASSLRPGTEETQYF. The CDR3 nucleotides read TGTGCCAGCAGCTTACGCCCCGGGACAGAAGAGACCCAGTACTTC.

This clone showed up many times. The rearrangement uses TRBV27 and TRBJ2-1; TRBD2 matches at 12 bases. V shed 10 bases, J shed 7 bases, and the junction held 14 bases outside the gene matches. This CDR3 region has 16 residues. The germline gives CDR1 MNHEY, CDR2 SMNVEV (reference sequence). In DNA form, the CDR3 reads TGTGCCACCTCCCCATTACTAGCGGGAGGTCAGAATGAGCAGTTCTTC. Its translation: CATSPLLAGGQNEQFF.

The chain carries TRBV9 and TRBJ2-4, with unresolved D. Germline assignment: CDR1 SGDLS and CDR2 YYNGEE. This CDR3 has 14 residues. The V end was cut by 1 base, the J end by 8 bases, with 13 bases between. The CDR3 reads CASSVTSGGDIQYF. CDR3 bases: TGTGCCAGCAGCGTAACCTCAGGTGGGGACATTCAGTACTTC.

This chain links TRBV5-8 with TRBJ1-1, with D maybe TRBD1 (6 bases). The CDR3 runs to 12 residues. Germline loops: CDR1 SGHTS, CDR2 YDEGEE. Trimming left V 4 bases short and J 11 bases short, with 15 bases between. CDR3 coding DNA: TGTGCCAGCAGCCTGGGGACAACCGGTGCTTTCTTT. This gives the protein CASSLGTTGAFF.

The V gene is TRBV14, the J gene TRBJ1-2; D is uncertain. CDR1 is SGHDN, CDR2 FVKESK, per germline. V lost 4 bases to trimming and J lost 4 bases, with 7 bases between them. The CDR3 totals 12 residues. The CDR3 coding sequence is TGTGCCAGCAGCCTTAACACCTATGGCTACACCTTC. Translating it yields CASSLNTYGYTF.

The chain links TRBV18 to TRBJ1-1, with D hard to call. The V end was cut by 4 bases, the J end by 6 bases, with 9 bases between. Germline-derived CDR1 and CDR2 are KGHSH and LQKENI. CDR3 size: 12 residues. The chain's CDR3 is CASSRRGPEAFF. The CDR3 nucleotides read TGTGCCAGCTCACGCCGGGGTCCTGAAGCTTTCTTT.

Details on this clone: The same CDR3 arises from other DNA sequences in this sample as well. The J gene is TRBJ2-5, the V gene TRBV5-4, with 7 bases aligning to TRBD2. With 4 bases clipped from V and 3 bases from J, the junction kept 6 bases outside the gene matches. This CDR3 has 14 residues. Per the germline V gene, CDR1 is SGHNT and CDR2 is YYREEE (reference sequence). The DNA of the CDR3 is TGTGCCAGCAGCCTAGGCGGGGGAGAAGAGACCCAGTACTTC. Encoded protein: CASSLGGGEETQYF.

The chain carries TRBV15 and TRBJ2-2; no clear D. This CDR3 contains 15 residues. V was trimmed by 4 bases and J by 5 bases, leaving 14 bases between them. Germline V gene sequence: CDR1 LNHNV, CDR2 YYDKDF (reference sequence). The CDR3 protein is CATSTRATVTGELFF. DNA for the CDR3: TGTGCCACCAGCACCCGGGCTACGGTGACCGGGGAGCTGTTTTTT.

On this clone itself: The same CDR3 arises from other DNA sequences in this sample as well. The J gene is TRBJ2-3, the V gene TRBV27; D may be TRBD1 or TRBD2 (5 bases each). The CDR3 extends over 15 amino acids. Trimming cost V 3 bases and J 0 bases, with 10 bases left between them. Germline V gene data show CDR1 as MNHEY and CDR2 as SMNVEV (reference sequence). CDR3 in DNA: TGTGCCAGCAGTTTTAGAGGGGTTAGCACAGATACGCAGTATTTT. This sequence encodes CASSFRGVSTDTQYF.

This clone showed up just a few times. The J gene is TRBJ1-1, the V gene TRBV10-3, with D unresolved. V was shortened by 3 bases and J by 4 bases, with 9 bases between the two germline ends. Germline V lookup: CDR1 ENHRY, CDR2 SYGVKD. This CDR3 is 13 amino acids long. CDR3 region: CAISEVGSTEAFF. The DNA for the CDR3 is TGTGCCATCAGTGAAGTAGGTAGCACTGAAGCTTTCTTT.

The chain employs TRBV19 and TRBJ2-2; TRBD2 aligns across 9 bases. Germline values: CDR1 LNHDA, CDR2 SQIVND (reference sequence). V was pared by 6 bases and J by 5 bases, with 7 bases of the junction left unmatched. The CDR3 has 15 residues. DNA of the CDR3: TGTGCCAGTAGGGGGGGACTAGCAAGTACCGGGGAGCTGTTTTTT. Its translation: CASRGGLASTGELFF.

This clone was detected only a few times. The chain uses TRBV7-2 and TRBJ2-3; D is unclear. The germline V and J ends were trimmed by 2 bases and 0 bases, with 9 bases remaining between them. The CDR3 loop spans 15 amino acids. Per the germline V gene, CDR1 is SGHTA and CDR2 is FQGNSA. The CDR3 loop is CASSLLLGSTDTQYF. The CDR3 DNA reads TGTGCCAGCAGCTTATTACTGGGTAGCACAGATACGCAGTATTTT.

This clone was counted a few times. The same CDR3 also results from other DNA sequences found in this sample. The chain recombines TRBV5-6 with TRBJ1-6; 10 positions match TRBD1. This CDR3 spans 14 amino acids. The germline gives CDR1 SGHDT, CDR2 YYEEEE. V dropped 4 bases and J dropped 7; count of bases not matched to a gene: 2. The CDR3 DNA reads as TGTGCCAGCAGCCGGGACAGGGGAAATTCACCCCTCCACTTT. It yields the protein CASSRDRGNSPLHF.

The genes are TRBV7-2 and TRBJ1-4, with a tentative D call TRBD1 (5 bases). The germline V gene encodes CDR1 SGHTA and CDR2 FQGNSA. CDR3 length: 15 residues. Trimming shortened V by 3 bases and J by 0 bases, and 8 bases separated the two germline ends. CDR3 coding DNA: TGTGCCAGCAGCTTTCAGGGTGCAACTAATGAAAAACTGTTTTTT. Protein sequence: CASSFQGATNEKLFF.

V and J are TRBV6-1 and TRBJ2-1; 9 bases match TRBD1. Germline CDR1 is MNHNS and CDR2 is SASEGT. The length of the CDR3 is 17 residues. After removal of 0 bases from V and 6 bases from J, the junction contained 9 bases not matched to a gene. The CDR3 DNA reads as TGTGCCAGCAGTGAAGCGCGAAGCCGGGGACAGGGCAATGAGCAGTTCTTC. Encoded protein: CASSEARSRGQGNEQFF.

This clone was seen a few times. The rearrangement uses TRBV10-1 and TRBJ1-4; D may be TRBD1 (6 bases). The CDR3 totals 15 residues. Germline CDR1 is WNHNN and CDR2 is SYGVQD (reference sequence). V dropped 3 bases and J dropped 8 bases, with 16 bases sitting between them. Written as DNA, the CDR3 is TGCGCCAGCAGTGACACCGGACAGCCGGAGGAAAAACTGTTTTTT. The encoded protein is CASSDTGQPEEKLFF.